The sequence of this TCR beta chain was determined in a study of vaccination effects on CD4 cells after COVID-19. Overall study: The median interval between the second dose and post-vaccine sampling was 72 days.

Profiling relied on immunoSEQ multiplex PCR, and the TCRdb table lists in-frame clones only, not all of them. The sample has just under 75,000 clones, less than 75% seen once; the top ten hold 2% to 3%. Following culture for nine to ten days, CD4+ T cells were isolated. All study participants received two doses of BNT162b2 or mRNA-1273 vaccine. The V gene's germline CDR1 is SGHVS and CDR2 FNYEAQ. The CDR3 has 15 amino acids. Deletions cut 0 bases from V and 4 bases from J, with 12 bases between. With respect to this clone: Antigen unknown.

The starting material was CD4+ T cells from PBMCs cultured without peptide, obtained after COVID-19 vaccination. The source is a human donor who received a COVID-19 vaccine. The rearrangement uses TRBV7-6 and TRBJ2-5, with D tentatively TRBD2 (5 bases). CDR3 sequence reads: CASSLAPSGIETQYF. The CDR3 DNA is TGTGCCAGCAGCTTAGCGCCGAGCGGTATAGAGACCCAGTACTTC.